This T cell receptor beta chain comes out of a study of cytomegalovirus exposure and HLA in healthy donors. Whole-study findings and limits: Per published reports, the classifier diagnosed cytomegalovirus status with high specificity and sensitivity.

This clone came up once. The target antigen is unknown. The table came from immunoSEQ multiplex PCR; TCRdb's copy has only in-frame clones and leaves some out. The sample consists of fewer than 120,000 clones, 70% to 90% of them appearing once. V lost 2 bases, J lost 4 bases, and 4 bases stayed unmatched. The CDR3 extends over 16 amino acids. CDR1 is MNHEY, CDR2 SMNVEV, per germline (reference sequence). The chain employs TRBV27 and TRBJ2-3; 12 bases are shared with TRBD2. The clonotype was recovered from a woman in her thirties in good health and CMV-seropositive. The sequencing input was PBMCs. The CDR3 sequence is CASSLTRLAGADTQYF. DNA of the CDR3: TGTGCCAGCAGTTTAACGCGACTAGCGGGGGCAGATACGCAGTATTTT.